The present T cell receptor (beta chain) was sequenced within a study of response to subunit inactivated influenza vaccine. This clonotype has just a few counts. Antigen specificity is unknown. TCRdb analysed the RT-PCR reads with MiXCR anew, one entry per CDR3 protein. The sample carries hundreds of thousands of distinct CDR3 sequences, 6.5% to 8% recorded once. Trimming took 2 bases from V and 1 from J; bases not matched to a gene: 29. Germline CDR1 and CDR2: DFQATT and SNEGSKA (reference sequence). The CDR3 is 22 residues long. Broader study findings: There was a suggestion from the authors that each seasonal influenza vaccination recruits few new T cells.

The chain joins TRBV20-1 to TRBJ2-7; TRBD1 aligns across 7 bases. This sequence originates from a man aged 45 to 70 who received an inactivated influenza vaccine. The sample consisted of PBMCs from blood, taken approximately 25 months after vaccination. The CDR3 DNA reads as TGCAGTGCTAGACTCGCCACCCGAGCACAGGGGTCCTCTAACCTAGCTTCCTACGAGCAGTACTTC. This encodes CSARLATRAQGSSNLASYEQYF.